These 26 T cell receptor beta chains came from one sample sequenced in a study of blood T cell repertoires in COVID-19. Measured with immunoSEQ multiplex PCR; TCRdb has only the in-frame clones, and not every one. The repertoire holds over 200,000 clones, with 90% as singletons. Specimen: PBMCs or T cells enriched from blood (not recorded which). The receptors come from a man younger than 40 who had been exposed to COVID-19.

This clone was detected only once. One end of the junction fails to match germline, which may point to a read error. The rearrangement joins TRBV13 to TRBJ2-2, with D maybe TRBD2 (5 bases). This CDR3 is built from 15 residues. Germline CDR1 is PRHDT and CDR2 is FYEKMQ (reference sequence). The CDR3 DNA reads as TGTGCCAGCACCCTCGGGGTTGGTGTCACCGGGGAGCTGTCTTTT. It yields the protein CASTLGVGVTGELSF.

This clone was detected a few times. V and J are TRBV25-1 and TRBJ2-3; 11 bases map to TRBD2. This CDR3 has 16 amino acids. V shed 1 base and J 5 bases; nucleotides not matched to a gene: 5. Germline assignment: CDR1 MGHDK and CDR2 SYGVNS. CDR3 nucleotides: TGTGCCAGCAGTGAATTTAGCGGGGGGGCGGAAGATACGCAGTATTTT. This codes for CASSEFSGGAEDTQYF.

The rearrangement uses TRBV5-1 and TRBJ1-4, with a weak D call TRBD1 (6 bases). V was trimmed by 0 bases and J by 7 bases, leaving 19 bases between them. Germline assignment: CDR1 SGHRS and CDR2 YFSETQ. The CDR3 totals 17 residues. In nucleotides, the CDR3 is TGCGCCAGCAGCTTGGCCCCTGGTTCCGGGGGGGCTGAAAAACTGTTTTTT. Protein: CASSLAPGSGGAEKLFF.

Concerning this clone itself: The junction and the germline gene differ at one end; a read error may be behind it. This rearrangement joins TRBV6-5 to TRBJ1-2; D not resolved. CDR3 length equals 13 residues. The germline gives CDR1 MNHEY, CDR2 SVGAGI. The CDR3 DNA reads as TGTGCCAGCAGTTACAGTATTCACTATGGCTACACTTTC. Its translation is CASSYSIHYGYTF.

The table lists this clone with a count of one. This chain joins TRBV6-5 and TRBJ1-4, with 7 bases matching TRBD1. V lost 6 bases and J lost 5; bases outside the gene matches: 3. Germline V gives CDR1 MNHEY, CDR2 SVGAGI. The CDR3 spans 13 residues. The CDR3 DNA follows: TGTGCCAGCAGGGGACAGATAAATGAAAAACTGTTTTTT. It specifies CASRGQINEKLFF.

The CDR3 nucleotides read TGTGCCAGCAGTGAAGCTAGCGGGGGGGCCTTAGCCAAAAACATTCAGTACTTC. It is translated as CASSEASGGALAKNIQYF. This chain joins TRBV6-1 and TRBJ2-4; 11 nucleotides align to TRBD2. Germline loops: CDR1 MNHNS, CDR2 SASEGT. After removal of 0 bases from V and 0 bases from J, the junction contained 4 bases not matched to a gene. The CDR3 spans 18 residues.

This chain connects TRBV27 to TRBJ1-5; the D gene is possibly TRBD1 (5 bases). The length of the CDR3 is 15 residues. Trimming removed 3 bases at V and 8 bases at J, with 17 bases between. Germline V gene lookup returns CDR1 MNHEY and CDR2 SMNVEV (reference sequence). CDR3 loop: CASSLGPSLSEPQHF. The CDR3 DNA follows: TGTGCCAGCAGTTTGGGGCCTTCTCTATCAGAGCCCCAGCATTTT.

On this clone: One end of the junction fails to match germline, which may point to a read error. The rearrangement uses TRBV19 and TRBJ1-6; 7 nucleotides align to TRBD1. Per the germline V gene, CDR1 is LNHDA and CDR2 is SQIVND (reference sequence). The CDR3 loop spans 15 amino acids. The CDR3 DNA sequence: TGTGCCAGTAGTGTAGACAGGGTTCGGGATTCACCCCTCCACTTT. It is translated as CASSVDRVRDSPLHF.

In its sample, this clone was seen a few times. The V call is TRBV19, the J call TRBJ1-6; 9 bases are a match to TRBD1. V shed 2 bases and J 6 bases; nucleotides not matched to a gene: 5. The CDR3 runs to 16 residues. Germline values: CDR1 LNHDA, CDR2 SQIVND (reference sequence). CDR3 residues: CASSIYTDRGNSPLHF. The CDR3 region has the DNA TGTGCCAGTAGTATATATACGGACAGGGGTAATTCACCCCTCCACTTT.

The chain recombines TRBV6-2 or TRBV6-3 with TRBJ1-5; tentatively, D is TRBD1 (6 bases). Germline V CDR1 and CDR2: MNHEY, SVGEGT. Trimming left V 0 bases short and J 0 bases short, with 9 bases between. This CDR3 is built from 16 residues. The CDR3 region has the DNA TGTGCCAGCAGTTACTCGAGGGACACTAGCAATCAGCCCCAGCATTTT. It yields the protein CASSYSRDTSNQPQHF.

J is TRBJ2-3 and V is TRBV7-9; D is undetermined. Trimming took 5 bases from V and 3 from J, leaving 9 bases between them. The CDR3 runs 13 residues. Germline lookup yields CDR1 SEHNR and CDR2 FQNEAQ (reference sequence). The CDR3 DNA is TGTGCCAGCAGCAGAGTGAGTACAGATACGCAGTATTTT. Residues: CASSRVSTDTQYF.

V gene TRBV5-1 combines with J gene TRBJ2-5; 8 nucleotides align to TRBD2. The CDR3 is made up of 19 amino acids. Trimming at V came to 4 bases and at J to 0 bases, leaving 17 bases not matched to a gene. Germline CDR1 and CDR2: SGHRS and YFSETQ. The CDR3 spells CASSPGGVTPGTYQETQYF. The CDR3 bases are TGCGCCAGCAGCCCGGGGGGGGTGACTCCCGGGACTTACCAAGAGACCCAGTACTTC.

This clone was detected once. The chain joins TRBV30 to TRBJ2-5; unclear D gene. The germline V gene encodes CDR1 GTSNPN and CDR2 SVGIG (reference sequence). The CDR3 is made up of 14 amino acids. V was shortened by 5 bases and J by 4 bases, with 17 bases between the two germline ends. The CDR3 is CAWANGPGRETQYF. The CDR3 region has the DNA TGTGCCTGGGCGAACGGCCCAGGTAGAGAGACCCAGTACTTC.

This sequence joins TRBV2 and TRBJ2-3; D is unclear. The CDR3 is made up of 16 amino acids. From germline, CDR1 is SNHLY and CDR2 FYNNEI. V lost 3 bases to trimming and J lost 0 bases, with 13 bases between them. This CDR3 reads CASSELNSLSTDTQYF. The CDR3 bases are TGTGCCAGCAGTGAGCTGAATAGTCTAAGCACAGATACGCAGTATTTT.

This chain uses TRBV7-9 with TRBJ2-7, with 9 bases identical to TRBD2. Trimming took 1 base from V and 3 from J; bases not matched to a gene: 4. The CDR3 extends over 15 amino acids. Germline V gene sequence: CDR1 SEHNR, CDR2 FQNEAQ (reference sequence). CDR3: CASSLGGGAFYEQYF. The CDR3 DNA sequence: TGTGCCAGCAGCTTAGGCGGGGGGGCCTTCTACGAGCAGTACTTC.

CDR3 bases: TGTGCCAGCCCTGATGCAGTTCAGGGCTACACCTTC. Protein sequence: CASPDAVQGYTF. V is TRBV12-3 or TRBV12-4 and J is TRBJ1-2; D remains unclear. V was pared by 8 bases and J by 8 bases, with 15 bases between. The CDR3 runs to 12 residues.

The V gene is TRBV5-1, the J gene TRBJ1-1, with 7 bases lining up with TRBD1. Germline values: CDR1 SGHRS, CDR2 YFSETQ. This CDR3 is 14 amino acids long. V shed 6 bases, J shed 1 base, and the junction held 6 bases outside the gene matches. The CDR3 reads CASTRTGENTEAFF. Written as DNA, the CDR3 is TGCGCCAGCACCCGGACAGGAGAGAACACTGAAGCTTTCTTT.

The genes are TRBV19 and TRBJ2-2; TRBD1 might be the D (7 bases). The germline V gene encodes CDR1 LNHDA and CDR2 SQIVND (reference sequence). The V end was cut by 10 bases, the J end by 4 bases, with 22 bases between. This CDR3 region has 16 residues. CDR3 DNA sequence: TGTGCCACCGCCCAGGGGGGTGTATTGGGCACCGGGGAGCTGTTTTTT. It is translated as CATAQGGVLGTGELFF.

This rearrangement joins TRBV10-3 to TRBJ1-5, with unresolved D. Trimming took off 6 bases at V and 0 bases at J, with 9 bases between the two ends. The CDR3 sequence is 14 residues long. The germline V gene has CDR1 ENHRY and CDR2 SYGVKD. As DNA, the CDR3 is TGTGCCATCAGCTTTAGCGATAGCAATCAGCCCCAGCATTTT. Amino acid sequence: CAISFSDSNQPQHF.

The chain combines TRBV5-4 with TRBJ2-7; D may be TRBD1 (6 bases). V was shortened by 3 bases and J by 3 bases, with 19 bases between the two germline ends. The germline gives CDR1 SGHNT, CDR2 YYREEE (reference sequence). The CDR3 length is 16 residues. The DNA of the CDR3 is TGTGCCAGCAGCTCTTTGACAGGTCTTACCGGCTACGAGCAGTACTTC. It specifies CASSSLTGLTGYEQYF.

The V call is TRBV5-1, the J call TRBJ2-3; D unresolved. Germline CDR1 reads SGHRS; CDR2 reads YFSETQ. The CDR3 has 15 residues. The ends were cut back, 1 base at V and 0 bases at J, with 9 bases in the middle. DNA of the CDR3: TGCGCCAGCAGCTTGAGGAGTTCTAGCACAGATACGCAGTATTTT. Protein product: CASSLRSSSTDTQYF.

The rearrangement uses TRBV6-6 and TRBJ1-1, with a possible D match to TRBD1 (6 bases). V lost 4 bases and J 5 bases, leaving 17 bases between the germline ends. CDR3 length: 15 residues. Germline CDR1 reads MNHNY; CDR2 reads SVGAGI (reference sequence). The CDR3 loop is CASSFTPGQGTEAFF. The CDR3 region has the DNA TGTGCCAGCAGTTTTACCCCCGGCCAGGGGACTGAAGCTTTCTTT.

V gene TRBV5-6 combines with J gene TRBJ1-5; 8 bases match TRBD1. Looked up from germline, CDR1 is SGHDT and CDR2 is YYEEEE. V lost 4 bases, J lost 6 bases, and 9 bases stayed unmatched. CDR3 length: 15 residues. The CDR3 coding sequence is TGTGCCAGCAGCCAATCGACAGGGGTCTTTCAGCCCCAGCATTTT. Translation gives CASSQSTGVFQPQHF.

The V and J genes are TRBV19 and TRBJ2-5; D call uncertain. V lost 1 base, J lost 3 bases, and 9 bases lay in between. Germline CDR1 and CDR2: LNHDA and SQIVND (reference sequence). This CDR3 contains 14 residues. The CDR3 coding sequence is TGTGCCAGTAGTATAGTGAACGAGAAAGAGACCCAGTACTTC. Protein product: CASSIVNEKETQYF.

This clone showed up just once. V and J are TRBV14 and TRBJ1-1; 11 positions agree with TRBD1. V was clipped by 4 bases and J by 4 bases; unmatched bases: 8. CDR3 length: 16 residues. Germline V gene data show CDR1 as SGHDN and CDR2 as FVKESK. In nucleotides, the CDR3 is TGTGCCAGCAGCCTAAGGACAGGGGGCGCGGGCACTGAAGCTTTCTTT. Translated, it gives CASSLRTGGAGTEAFF.

This chain uses TRBV19 with TRBJ1-2; TRBD1 matches 9 bases. Germline V CDR1 and CDR2: LNHDA, SQIVND (reference sequence). J was trimmed by 6 bases and V by 5 bases; bases with no gene match: 7. CDR3 length: 14 amino acids. The chain's CDR3 is CASSLGQGRHGYTF. CDR3 DNA sequence: TGTGCCAGTAGTTTGGGACAGGGACGACATGGCTACACCTTC.